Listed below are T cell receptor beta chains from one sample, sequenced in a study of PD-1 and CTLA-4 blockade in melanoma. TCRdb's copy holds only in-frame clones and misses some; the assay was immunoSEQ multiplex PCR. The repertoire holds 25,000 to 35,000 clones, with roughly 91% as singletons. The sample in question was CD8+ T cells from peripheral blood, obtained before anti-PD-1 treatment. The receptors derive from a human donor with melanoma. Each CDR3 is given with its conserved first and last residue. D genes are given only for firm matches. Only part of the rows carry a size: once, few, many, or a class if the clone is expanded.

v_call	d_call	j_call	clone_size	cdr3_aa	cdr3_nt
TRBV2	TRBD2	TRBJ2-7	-	CATEGREDEQYF	TGTGCCACCGAAGGGAGGGAGGACGAGCAGTACTTC
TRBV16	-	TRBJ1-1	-	CASSQNVMNTEAFF	TGTGCCAGCAGCCAAAACGTCATGAACACTGAAGCTTTCTTT
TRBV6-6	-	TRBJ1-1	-	CASSYQRNTEAFF	TGTGCCAGCAGTTATCAAAGGAACACTGAAGCTTTCTTT
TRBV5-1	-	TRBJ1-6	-	CASSLRGSYNSPLHF	TGCGCCAGCAGCTTAAGGGGCTCCTATAATTCACCCCTCCACTTT
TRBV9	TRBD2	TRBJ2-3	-	CASSVASGAMDTQYF	TGTGCCAGCAGCGTAGCTAGCGGGGCGATGGATACGCAGTATTTT
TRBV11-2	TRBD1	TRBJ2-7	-	CASSFGQGADEQYF	TGTGCCAGCAGCTTTGGACAGGGGGCCGACGAGCAGTACTTC
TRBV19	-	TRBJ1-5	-	CASSIRVQGRSQPQHF	TGTGCCAGTAGTATTAGGGTACAGGGCAGGAGTCAGCCCCAGCATTTT
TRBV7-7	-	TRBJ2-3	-	CASSQYNSGGTDTQYF	TGTGCTAGCAGCCAGTATAATAGCGGTGGCACAGATACGCAGTATTTT
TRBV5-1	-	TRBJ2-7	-	CASSLTYRDSHSSYEQYF	TGCGCCAGCAGCTTGACTTACCGGGACTCTCATAGCTCCTACGAGCAGTACTTC
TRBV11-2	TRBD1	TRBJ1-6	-	CASSRDRASPLHF	TGTGCCAGCAGCCGGGACAGGGCATCACCCCTCCACTTT
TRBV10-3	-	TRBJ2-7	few	CAISRPESVSEQYF	TGTGCCATCAGCAGACCCGAATCTGTCAGCGAGCAGTACTTC
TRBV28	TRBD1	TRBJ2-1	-	CASKTGWDEQFF	TGTGCCAGCAAGACAGGGTGGGATGAGCAGTTCTTC
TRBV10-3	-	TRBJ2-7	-	CAISDSGTGGLAEFYEQYF	TGTGCCATCAGTGACTCGGGGACAGGGGGACTAGCGGAGTTCTACGAGCAGTACTTC
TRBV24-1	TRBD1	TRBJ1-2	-	CATSDSRDSEYGYTF	TGTGCCACCAGTGATTCGCGGGACAGCGAGTATGGCTACACCTTC
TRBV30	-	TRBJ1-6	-	CAWQRDNNSPLHF	TGTGCCTGGCAAAGGGACAATAATTCACCCCTCCACTTT